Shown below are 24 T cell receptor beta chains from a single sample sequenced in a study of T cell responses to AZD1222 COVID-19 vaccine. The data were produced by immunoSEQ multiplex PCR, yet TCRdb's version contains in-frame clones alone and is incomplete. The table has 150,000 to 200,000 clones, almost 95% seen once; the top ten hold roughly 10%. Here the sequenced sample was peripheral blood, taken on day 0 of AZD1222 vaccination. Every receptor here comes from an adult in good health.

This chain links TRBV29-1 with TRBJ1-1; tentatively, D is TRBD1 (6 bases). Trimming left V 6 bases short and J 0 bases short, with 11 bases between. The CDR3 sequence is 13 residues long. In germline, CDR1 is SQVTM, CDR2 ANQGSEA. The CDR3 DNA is TGCAGCGTCCGGACAGCCATGAACACTGAAGCTTTCTTT. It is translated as CSVRTAMNTEAFF. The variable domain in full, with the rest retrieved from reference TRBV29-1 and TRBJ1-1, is SAVISQKPSRDICQRGTSLTIQCQVDSQVTMMFWYRQQPGQSLTLIATANQGSEATYESGFVIDKFPISRPNLTFSTLTVSNMSPEDSSIYLCSVRTAMNTEAFFGQGTRLTVV.

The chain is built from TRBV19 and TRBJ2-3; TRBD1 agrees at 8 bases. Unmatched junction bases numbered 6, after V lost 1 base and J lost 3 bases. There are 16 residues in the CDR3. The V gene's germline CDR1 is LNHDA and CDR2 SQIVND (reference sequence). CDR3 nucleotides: TGTGCCAGTAGTATAGTTGGCAGGGGGCAAACAGATACGCAGTATTTT. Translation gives CASSIVGRGQTDTQYF.

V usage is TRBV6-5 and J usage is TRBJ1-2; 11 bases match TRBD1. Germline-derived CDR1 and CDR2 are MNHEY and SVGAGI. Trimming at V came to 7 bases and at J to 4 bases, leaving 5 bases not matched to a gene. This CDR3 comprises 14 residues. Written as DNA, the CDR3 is TGTGCCAGCACCGGGACAGGGGGATTCTATGGCTACACCTTC. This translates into CASTGTGGFYGYTF.

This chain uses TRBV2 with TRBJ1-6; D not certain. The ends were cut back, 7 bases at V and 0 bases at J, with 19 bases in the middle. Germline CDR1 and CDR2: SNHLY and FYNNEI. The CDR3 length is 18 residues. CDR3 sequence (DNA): TGTGCCAGCACCGAATCGGTACCTGGAAGCTCCTATAATTCACCCCTCCACTTT. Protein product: CASTESVPGSSYNSPLHF. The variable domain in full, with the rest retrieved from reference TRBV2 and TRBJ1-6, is EPEVTQTPSHQVTQMGQEVILRCVPISNHLYFYWYRQILGQKVEFLVSFYNNEISEKSEIFDDQFSVERPDGSNFTLKIRSTKLEDSAMYFCASTESVPGSSYNSPLHFGNGTRLTVT.

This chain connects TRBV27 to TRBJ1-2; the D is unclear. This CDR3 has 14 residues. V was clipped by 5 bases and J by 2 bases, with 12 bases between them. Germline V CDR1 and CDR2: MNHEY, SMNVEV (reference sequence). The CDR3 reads CASSNPQLNYGYTF. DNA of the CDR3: TGTGCCAGCAGTAACCCACAGCTAAACTATGGCTACACCTTC.

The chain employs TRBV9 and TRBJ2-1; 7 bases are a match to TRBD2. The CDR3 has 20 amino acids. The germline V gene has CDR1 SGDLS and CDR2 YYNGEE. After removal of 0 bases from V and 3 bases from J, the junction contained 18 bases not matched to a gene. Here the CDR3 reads CASSVVADRSTSVFYNEQFF. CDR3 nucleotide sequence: TGTGCCAGCAGCGTAGTAGCCGACCGAAGTACTAGCGTCTTCTACAATGAGCAGTTCTTC.

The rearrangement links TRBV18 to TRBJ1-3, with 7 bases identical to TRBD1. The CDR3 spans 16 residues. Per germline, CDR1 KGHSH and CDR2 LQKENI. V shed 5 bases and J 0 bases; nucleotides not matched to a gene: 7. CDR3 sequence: CASSSGQPNSGNTIYF. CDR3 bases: TGTGCCAGCTCATCGGGACAGCCGAACTCTGGAAACACCATATATTTT.

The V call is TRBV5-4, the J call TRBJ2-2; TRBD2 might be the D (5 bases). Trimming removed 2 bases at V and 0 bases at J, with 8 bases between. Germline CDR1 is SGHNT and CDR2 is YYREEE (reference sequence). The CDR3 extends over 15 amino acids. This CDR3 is CASSFGRANTGELFF. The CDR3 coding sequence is TGTGCCAGCAGCTTCGGGCGGGCGAACACCGGGGAGCTGTTTTTT.

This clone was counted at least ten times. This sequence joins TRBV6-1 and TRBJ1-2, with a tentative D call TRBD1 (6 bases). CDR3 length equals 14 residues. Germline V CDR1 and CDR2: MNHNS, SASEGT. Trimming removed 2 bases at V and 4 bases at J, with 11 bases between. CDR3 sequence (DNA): TGTGCCAGCAGTGAAAGGGGGGCAAGCTATGGCTACACCTTC. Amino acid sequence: CASSERGASYGYTF.

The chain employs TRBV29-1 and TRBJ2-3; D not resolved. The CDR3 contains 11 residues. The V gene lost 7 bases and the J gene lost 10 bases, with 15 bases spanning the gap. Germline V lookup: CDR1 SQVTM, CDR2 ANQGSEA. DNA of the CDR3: TGCAGCGGCTCAGACACCGACTCGCAGTATTTT. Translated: CSGSDTDSQYF.

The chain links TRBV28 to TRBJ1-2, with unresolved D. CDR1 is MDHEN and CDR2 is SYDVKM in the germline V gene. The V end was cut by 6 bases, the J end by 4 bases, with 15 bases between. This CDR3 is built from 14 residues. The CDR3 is CASRLLRNFYGYTF. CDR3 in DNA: TGTGCCAGCAGGCTGCTCCGGAACTTCTATGGCTACACCTTC.

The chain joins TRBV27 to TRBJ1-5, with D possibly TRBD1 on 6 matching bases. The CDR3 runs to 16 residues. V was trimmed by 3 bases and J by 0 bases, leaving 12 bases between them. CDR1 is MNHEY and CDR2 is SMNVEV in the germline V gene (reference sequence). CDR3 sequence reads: CASSFRGPYSNQPQHF. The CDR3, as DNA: TGTGCCAGCAGTTTTCGGGGGCCCTATAGCAATCAGCCCCAGCATTTT.

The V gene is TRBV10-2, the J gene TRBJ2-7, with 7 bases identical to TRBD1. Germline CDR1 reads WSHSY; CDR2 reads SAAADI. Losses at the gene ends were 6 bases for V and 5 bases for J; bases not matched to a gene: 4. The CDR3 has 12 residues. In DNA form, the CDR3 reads TGCGCCAGCAGCACAGGGGAGCACGAGCAGTACTTC. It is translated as CASSTGEHEQYF.

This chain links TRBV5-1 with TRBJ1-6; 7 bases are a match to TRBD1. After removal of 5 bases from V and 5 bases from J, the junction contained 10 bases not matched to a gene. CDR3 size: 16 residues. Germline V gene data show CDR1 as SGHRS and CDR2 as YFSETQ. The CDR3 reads CASRQNRGGDNSPLHF. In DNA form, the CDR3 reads TGCGCCAGCAGGCAGAACAGGGGAGGCGATAATTCACCCCTCCACTTT.

The CDR3 reads CASSADQEKLFF. In DNA form, the CDR3 reads TGTGCCAGCAGCGCGGACCAAGAAAAACTGTTTTTT. The chain joins TRBV7-9 to TRBJ1-4; D is ambiguous. Deletions cut 5 bases from V and 8 bases from J, with 9 bases between. The CDR3 spans 12 residues. Germline loops: CDR1 SEHNR, CDR2 FQNEAQ (reference sequence).

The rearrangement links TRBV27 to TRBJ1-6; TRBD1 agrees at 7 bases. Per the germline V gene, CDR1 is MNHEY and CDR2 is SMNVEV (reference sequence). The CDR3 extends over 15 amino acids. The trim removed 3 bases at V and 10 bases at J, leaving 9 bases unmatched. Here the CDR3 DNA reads TGTGCCAGCAGTTTGGGGCAGGGGGTACAGTCACCCCTCCACTTT. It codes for CASSLGQGVQSPLHF.

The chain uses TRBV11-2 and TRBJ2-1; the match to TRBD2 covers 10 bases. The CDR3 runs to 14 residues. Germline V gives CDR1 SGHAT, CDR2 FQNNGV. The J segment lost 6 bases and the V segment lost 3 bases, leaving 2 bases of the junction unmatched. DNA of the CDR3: TGTGCCAGCAGCTTGGGGACTAGCGCCAATGAGCAGTTCTTC. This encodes CASSLGTSANEQFF.

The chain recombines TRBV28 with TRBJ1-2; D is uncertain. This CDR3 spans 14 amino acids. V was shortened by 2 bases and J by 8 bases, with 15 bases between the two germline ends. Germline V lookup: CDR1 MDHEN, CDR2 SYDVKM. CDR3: CASSLESPLGGYTF. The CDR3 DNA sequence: TGTGCCAGCAGTTTAGAGTCACCACTTGGCGGCTACACCTTC.

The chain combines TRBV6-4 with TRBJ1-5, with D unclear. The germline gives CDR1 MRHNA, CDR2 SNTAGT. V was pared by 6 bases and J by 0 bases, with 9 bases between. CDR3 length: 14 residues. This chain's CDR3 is CASRAGVSNQPQHF. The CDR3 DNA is TGTGCCAGCAGGGCCGGTGTTAGCAATCAGCCCCAGCATTTT.

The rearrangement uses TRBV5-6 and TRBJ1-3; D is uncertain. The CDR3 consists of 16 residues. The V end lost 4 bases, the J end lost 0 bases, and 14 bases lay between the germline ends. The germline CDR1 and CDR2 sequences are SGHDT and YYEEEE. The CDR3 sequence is CASSHRLRSSGNTIYF. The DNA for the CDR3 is TGTGCCAGCAGCCACCGACTCAGGAGCTCTGGAAACACCATATATTTT.

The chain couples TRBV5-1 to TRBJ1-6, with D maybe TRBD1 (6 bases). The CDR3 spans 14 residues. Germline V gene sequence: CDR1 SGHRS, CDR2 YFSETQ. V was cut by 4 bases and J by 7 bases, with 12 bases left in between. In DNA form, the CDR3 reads TGCGCCAGCAGCATAGGACAGTCCAATTCACCCCTCCACTTT. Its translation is CASSIGQSNSPLHF.

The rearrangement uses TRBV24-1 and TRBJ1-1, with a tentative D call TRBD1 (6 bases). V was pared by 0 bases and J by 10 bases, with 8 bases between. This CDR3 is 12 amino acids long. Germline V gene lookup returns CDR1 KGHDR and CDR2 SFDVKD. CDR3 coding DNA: TGTGCCACCAGTGATTTGGGGGGGCGAGCTTTCTTT. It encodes CATSDLGGRAFF.

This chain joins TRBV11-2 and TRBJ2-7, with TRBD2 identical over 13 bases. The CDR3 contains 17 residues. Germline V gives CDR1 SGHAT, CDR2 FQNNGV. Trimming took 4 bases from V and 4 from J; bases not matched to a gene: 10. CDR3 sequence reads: CASSWTSGSSSHYEQYF. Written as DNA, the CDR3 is TGTGCCAGCAGCTGGACTAGCGGGAGCTCCTCCCATTACGAGCAGTACTTC.

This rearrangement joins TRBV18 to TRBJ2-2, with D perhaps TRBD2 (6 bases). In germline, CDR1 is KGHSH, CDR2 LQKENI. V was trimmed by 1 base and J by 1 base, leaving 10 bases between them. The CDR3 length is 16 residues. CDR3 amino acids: CASSPLPSENTGELFF. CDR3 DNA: TGTGCCAGCTCACCACTTCCTAGCGAGAACACCGGGGAGCTGTTTTTT.